The clone carrying this T cell receptor beta chain has only a few counts. Its antigen remains unidentified. CDR1 is SSHAT, CDR2 FNYEAQ, per germline (reference sequence). The ends were cut back, 0 bases at V and 2 bases at J, with 8 bases in the middle. The CDR3 extends over 16 amino acids. These data originate in a study of T cell responses to AZD1222 COVID-19 vaccine. TCRdb's copy holds only in-frame clones and misses some; the assay was immunoSEQ multiplex PCR. The sample carries 150,000 or so clones, nearly 90% recorded once. Study outcomes and limitations: Reportedly, nearly half the spike-specific TCRs target unmutated variant regions.

The sequenced sample was peripheral blood, obtained on day 0 of AZD1222 vaccination. The sequence was collected from an adult in good health. The rearrangement joins TRBV7-7 to TRBJ1-6, with a weak D call TRBD1 (5 bases). The CDR3 DNA sequence: TGTGCCAGCAGCTTAGCACCGGGGGCCTATAATTCACCCCTCCACTTT. It specifies CASSLAPGAYNSPLHF.